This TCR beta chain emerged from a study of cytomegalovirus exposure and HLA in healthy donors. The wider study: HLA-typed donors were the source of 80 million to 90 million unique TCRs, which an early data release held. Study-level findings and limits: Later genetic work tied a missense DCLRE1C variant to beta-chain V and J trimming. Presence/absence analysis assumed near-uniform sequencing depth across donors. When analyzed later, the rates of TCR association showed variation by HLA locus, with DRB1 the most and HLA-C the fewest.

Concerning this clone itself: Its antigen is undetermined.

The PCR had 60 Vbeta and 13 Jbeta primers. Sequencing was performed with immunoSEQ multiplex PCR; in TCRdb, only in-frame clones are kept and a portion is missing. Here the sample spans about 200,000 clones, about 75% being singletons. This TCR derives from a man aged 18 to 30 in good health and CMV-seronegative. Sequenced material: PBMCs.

The CDR3 sequence is CASSLVAGEGVTEAFF. CDR3 in DNA: TGCGCCAGCAGCTTGGTGGCAGGGGAGGGAGTCACTGAAGCTTTCTTT. V is TRBV5-1 and J is TRBJ1-1; perhaps TRBD1 as D (6 bases). The V end was cut by 0 bases, the J end by 4 bases, with 16 bases between. CDR1 is SGHRS and CDR2 is YFSETQ in the germline V gene. This CDR3 is built from 16 residues.